The entry that follows covers one TCR beta chain sequence. The sample comes from a study of T cells after yellow fever vaccination. TCRdb ran MiXCR on the 5' RACE reads and lists one entry per CDR3 protein. This table has some 73,000 distinct CDR3 sequences, around 7.3% appearing once. CDR1 and CDR2 from the germline V gene are SGDLS and YYNGEE. The CDR3 loop spans 12 amino acids. Trimming took 3 bases from V and 10 from J, leaving 12 bases between them. The rearrangement links TRBV9 to TRBJ2-3, with D unresolved. This TCR was recovered from a young man who received the YFV17D yellow fever vaccine. The material sequenced was CD8+ T cells sorted from PBMCs, taken on the day of the yellow fever booster vaccination. CDR3 sequence: CASSAAPGSQYF. CDR3 nucleotide sequence: TGTGCCAGCAGCGCCGCTCCGGGTTCGCAGTATTTT.